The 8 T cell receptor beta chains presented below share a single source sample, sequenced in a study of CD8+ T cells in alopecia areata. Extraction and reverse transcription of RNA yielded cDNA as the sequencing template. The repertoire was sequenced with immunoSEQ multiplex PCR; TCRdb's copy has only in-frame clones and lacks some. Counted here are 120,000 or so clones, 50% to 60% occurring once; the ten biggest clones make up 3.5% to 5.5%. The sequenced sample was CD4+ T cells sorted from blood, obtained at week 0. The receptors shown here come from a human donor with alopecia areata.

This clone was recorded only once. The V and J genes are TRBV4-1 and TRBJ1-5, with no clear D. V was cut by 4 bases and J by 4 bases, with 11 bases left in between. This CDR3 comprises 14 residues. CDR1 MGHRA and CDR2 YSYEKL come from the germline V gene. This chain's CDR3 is CASSLEWRNQPQHF. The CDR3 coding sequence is TGCGCCAGCAGCCTCGAGTGGCGTAATCAGCCCCAGCATTTT.

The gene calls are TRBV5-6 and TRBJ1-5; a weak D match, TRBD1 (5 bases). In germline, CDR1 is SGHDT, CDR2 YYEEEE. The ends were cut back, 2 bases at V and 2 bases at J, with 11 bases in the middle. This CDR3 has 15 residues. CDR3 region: CASSFKGSGNQPQHF. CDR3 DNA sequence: TGTGCCAGCAGCTTTAAGGGGTCGGGCAATCAGCCCCAGCATTTT.

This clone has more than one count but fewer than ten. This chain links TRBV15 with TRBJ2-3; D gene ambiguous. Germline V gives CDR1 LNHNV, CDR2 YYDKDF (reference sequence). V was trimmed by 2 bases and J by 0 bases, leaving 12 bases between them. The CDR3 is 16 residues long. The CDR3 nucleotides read TGTGCCACCAGCAGACGAGAGACGGTGAGCACAGATACGCAGTATTTT. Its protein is CATSRRETVSTDTQYF.

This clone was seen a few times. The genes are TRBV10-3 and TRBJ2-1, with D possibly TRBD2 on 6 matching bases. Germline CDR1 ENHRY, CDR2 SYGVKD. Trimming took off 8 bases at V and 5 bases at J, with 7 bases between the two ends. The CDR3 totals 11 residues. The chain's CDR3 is CAIRLDNEQFF. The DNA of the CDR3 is TGTGCCATCCGACTAGACAATGAGCAGTTCTTC.

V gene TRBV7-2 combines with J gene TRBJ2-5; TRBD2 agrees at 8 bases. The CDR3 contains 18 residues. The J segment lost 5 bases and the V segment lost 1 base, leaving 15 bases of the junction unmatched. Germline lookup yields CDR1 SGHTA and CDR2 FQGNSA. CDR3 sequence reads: CASSLGAAGATSGETQYF. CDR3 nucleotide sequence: TGTGCCAGCAGCTTAGGGGCAGCGGGGGCGACATCAGGGGAGACCCAGTACTTC. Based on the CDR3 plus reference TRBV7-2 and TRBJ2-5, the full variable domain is GAGVSQSPSNKVTEKGKDVELRCDPISGHTALYWYRQSLGQGLEFLIYFQGNSAPDKSGLPSDRFSAERTGGSVSTLTIQRTQQEDSAVYLCASSLGAAGATSGETQYFGPGTRLLVL.

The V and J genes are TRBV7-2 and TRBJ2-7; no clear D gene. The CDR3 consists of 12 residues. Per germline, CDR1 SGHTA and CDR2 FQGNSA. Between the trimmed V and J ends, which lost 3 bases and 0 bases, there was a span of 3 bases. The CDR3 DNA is TGTGCCAGCAGCTTGACCTCCTACGAGCAGTACTTC. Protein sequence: CASSLTSYEQYF.

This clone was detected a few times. CDR3 amino acids: CASSPPEGQAFF. The CDR3 DNA sequence: TGTGCCAGCAGTCCCCCAGAGGGCCAAGCTTTCTTT. The chain joins TRBV6-5 to TRBJ1-1, with D uncertain. Per the germline V gene, CDR1 is MNHEY and CDR2 is SVGAGI. This CDR3 is 12 amino acids long. V lost 5 bases, J lost 9 bases, and 13 bases lay in between.

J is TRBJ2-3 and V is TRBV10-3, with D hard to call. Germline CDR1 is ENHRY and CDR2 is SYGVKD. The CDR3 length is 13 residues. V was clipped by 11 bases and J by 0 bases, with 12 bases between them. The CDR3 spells CACQQISTDTQYF. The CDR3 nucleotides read TGTGCCTGCCAACAGATTAGCACAGATACGCAGTATTTT.